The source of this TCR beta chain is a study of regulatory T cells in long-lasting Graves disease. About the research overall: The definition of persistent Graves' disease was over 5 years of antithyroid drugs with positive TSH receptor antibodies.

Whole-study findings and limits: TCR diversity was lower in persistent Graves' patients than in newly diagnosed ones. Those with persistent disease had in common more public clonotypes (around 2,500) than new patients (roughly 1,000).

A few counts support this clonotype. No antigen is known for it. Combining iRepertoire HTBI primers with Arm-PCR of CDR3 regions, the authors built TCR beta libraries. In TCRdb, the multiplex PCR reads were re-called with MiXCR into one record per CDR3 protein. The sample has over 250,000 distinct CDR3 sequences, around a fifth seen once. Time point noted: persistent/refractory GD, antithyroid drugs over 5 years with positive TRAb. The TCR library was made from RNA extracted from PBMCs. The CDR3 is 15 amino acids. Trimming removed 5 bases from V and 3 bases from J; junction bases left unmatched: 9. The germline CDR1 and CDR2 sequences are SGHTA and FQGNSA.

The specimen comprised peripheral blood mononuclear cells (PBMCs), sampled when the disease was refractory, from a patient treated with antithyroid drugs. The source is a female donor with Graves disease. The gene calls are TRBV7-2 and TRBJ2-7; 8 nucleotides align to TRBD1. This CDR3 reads CASSRFQGAVYEQYF. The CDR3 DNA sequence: TGTGCCAGCAGCCGGTTTCAGGGGGCGGTCTACGAGCAGTACTTC.